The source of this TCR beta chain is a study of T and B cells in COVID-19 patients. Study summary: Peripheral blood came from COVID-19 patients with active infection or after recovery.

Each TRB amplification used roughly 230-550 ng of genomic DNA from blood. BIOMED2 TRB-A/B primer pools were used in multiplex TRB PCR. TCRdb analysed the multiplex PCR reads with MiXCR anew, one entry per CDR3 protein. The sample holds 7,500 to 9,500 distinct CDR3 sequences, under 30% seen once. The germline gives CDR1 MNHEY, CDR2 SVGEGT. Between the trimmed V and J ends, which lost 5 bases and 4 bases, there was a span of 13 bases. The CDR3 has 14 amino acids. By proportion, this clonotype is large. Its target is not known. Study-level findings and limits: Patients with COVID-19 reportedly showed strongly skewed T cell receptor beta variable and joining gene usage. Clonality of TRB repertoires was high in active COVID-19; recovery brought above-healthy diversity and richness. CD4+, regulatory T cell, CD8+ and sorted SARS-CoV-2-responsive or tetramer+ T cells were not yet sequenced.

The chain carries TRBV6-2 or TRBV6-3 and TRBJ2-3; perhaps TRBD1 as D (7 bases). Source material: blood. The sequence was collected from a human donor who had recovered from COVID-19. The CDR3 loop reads CASSQDREADTQYF. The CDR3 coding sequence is TGTGCCAGCAGTCAAGACAGGGAGGCAGATACGCAGTATTTT.